What follows is one TCR beta chain and its context. A quantity of about 0.5 to 1 ug RNA underwent reverse transcription using random hexamers. TCRdb re-derived calls from the immunoSEQ multiplex PCR reads in MiXCR, one entry per CDR3 protein. Here the sample spans about 140,000 distinct CDR3 sequences, 85% to 95% being singletons. With 5 bases clipped from V and 1 base from J, the junction kept 8 bases outside the gene matches. Germline CDR1 MDHEN, CDR2 SYDVKM. The CDR3 has 16 amino acids. The data derive from a study of CD8 T cells in Susac syndrome. The overall study: Among the Susac syndrome patients who underwent sequencing, roughly six had clinically active disease, while about 8 of them were in remission.

The chain employs TRBV28 and TRBJ1-5, with 7 bases that match TRBD1. The receptor's source is a human donor with Susac syndrome. The sequenced sample consisted of CD4+ T cells from PBMCs. This CDR3 is CASSLLPGQSNQPQHF. In DNA form, the CDR3 reads TGTGCCAGCAGTCTTCTTCCGGGACAGAGCAATCAGCCCCAGCATTTT.